The TCR beta chain described here comes from a study of T cell responses to AZD1222 COVID-19 vaccine. The study's findings and limits: Just 6 or 7 AZD1222 recipients were seropositive at baseline. The span of vaccine-associated CD4 TCRs extended across spike, with dominance at 160-218 and 743-854. No repertoire was sampled before or during the peak T cell response, only after it. Donors were mostly white British, more females; clonal diversity possibly underestimated.

Sequenced by immunoSEQ multiplex PCR; TCRdb stores in-frame clones only, minus some. The sample shows about 170,000 clones, 90% to 95% of them seen only once. The CDR3 extends over 13 amino acids. Germline values: CDR1 MNHEY, CDR2 SVGAGI. J lost 7 bases, V lost 6 bases, and 6 bases had no gene match. To note about this clone: Its antigen is still unknown. Other DNA variants within this sample encode the same CDR3.

The sequence derives from an adult in good health. The sample in question was peripheral blood, obtained on day 0 of AZD1222 vaccination. This chain connects TRBV6-5 to TRBJ1-5; 7 bases are a match to TRBD1. The CDR3 DNA sequence: TGTGCCAGCAGCTACAGGGGTGGACAGCCCCAGCATTTT. It yields the protein CASSYRGGQPQHF.